The T cell receptor beta chain under discussion was sequenced for a study of cytomegalovirus exposure and HLA in healthy donors. The PCR used 60 Vbeta and 13 Jbeta primers. Here immunoSEQ multiplex PCR was the method, and the copy in TCRdb shows in-frame clones only, minus some. The table shows about 150,000 clones, with about four fifths occurring only once. For this clone: Other DNA sequences of this sample code for an identical CDR3.

Germline V gene sequence: CDR1 SGHRS, CDR2 YFSETQ. CDR3 size: 14 residues. With 0 bases removed from V and 1 base from J, the gap between germline ends came to 7 bases. This clonotype was obtained from a man between 18 and 35 years old in good health and CMV-seronegative. Material for sequencing was PBMCs. The chain uses TRBV5-1 and TRBJ1-2; a possible D gene is TRBD1 (5 bases). CDR3 coding DNA: TGCGCCAGCAGCTTGGACCAGGGTAACTATGGCTACACCTTC. It is translated as CASSLDQGNYGYTF.